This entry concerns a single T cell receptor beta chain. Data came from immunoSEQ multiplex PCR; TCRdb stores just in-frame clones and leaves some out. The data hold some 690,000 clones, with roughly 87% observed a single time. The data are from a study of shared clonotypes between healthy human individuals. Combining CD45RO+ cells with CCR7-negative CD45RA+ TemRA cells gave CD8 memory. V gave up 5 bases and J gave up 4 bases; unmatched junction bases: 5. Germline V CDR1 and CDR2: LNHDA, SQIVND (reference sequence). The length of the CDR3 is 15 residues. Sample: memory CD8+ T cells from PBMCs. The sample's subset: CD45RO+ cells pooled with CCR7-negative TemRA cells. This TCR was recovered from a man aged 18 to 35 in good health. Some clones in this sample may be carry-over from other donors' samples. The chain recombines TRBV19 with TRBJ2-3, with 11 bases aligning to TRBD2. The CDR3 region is CASSPLAGVSDTQYF. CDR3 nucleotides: TGTGCCAGTAGTCCACTAGCGGGAGTCTCAGATACGCAGTATTTT.